This T cell receptor beta chain was documented in a study of blood T cell repertoires in COVID-19. The overall study: Researchers got acute and convalescent COVID-19 samples from the United States, Italy and Spain.

Trimming at V came to 3 bases and at J to 0 bases, leaving 5 bases not matched to a gene. CDR1 ENHRY and CDR2 SYGVKD come from the germline V gene. There are 17 residues in the CDR3. Adults between roughly 18 and 95 years of age took part from under 25 US areas. Using immunoSEQ multiplex PCR, the repertoire was profiled, and TCRdb retains in-frame clones only, with some absent. The repertoire holds about 410,000 clones, less than 95% seen once, with roughly 0.66% in the top ten. The rearrangement joins TRBV10-3 to TRBJ1-4, with 9 positions matching TRBD1. The clonotype originates from a man aged 18 to 30 who had recovered from COVID-19. The sequencing sample was made of PBMCs or T cells enriched from blood (not recorded which). CDR3 in DNA: TGTGCCATCAGTGAAAGGGGACAGGGAGCAACTAATGAAAAACTGTTTTTT. Amino acids: CAISERGQGATNEKLFF.